This T cell receptor beta chain was sequenced for a study of CD8 T cells in ankylosing spondylitis. Study observations and caveats: Characteristic of ankylosing spondylitis blood, it appeared, was a TCR beta motif comprising about eight highly homologous variants. As for the disease-linked clones, they showed a CD8+ phenotype and occurred at relatively low frequencies in peripheral blood. Certain motif variants had earlier been reported in reactive arthritis synovial fluid and blood.

In this sample, this clonotype turned up a few times. The antigen is undetermined. V was shortened by 2 bases and J by 7 bases, with 20 bases between the two germline ends. Germline loops: CDR1 MNHNS, CDR2 SASEGT. The CDR3 has 17 amino acids. Libraries for TCR beta were made by quantitative 5'-RACE with molecular barcodes. TCRdb passed the 5' RACE reads through MiXCR, listing each CDR3 protein once. This repertoire shows under 950,000 distinct CDR3 sequences, over 15% found once; its top ten account for around 19%. The specimen sequenced was blood, either unsorted or a sorted T cell fraction (not recorded which). The genes are TRBV6-1 and TRBJ2-2, with D unclear. The sequence was collected from a male donor with ankylosing spondylitis. The CDR3 sequence is CASSELKPGRGIGELFF. The CDR3 bases are TGTGCCAGCAGTGAATTAAAGCCTGGGCGTGGGATCGGGGAGCTGTTTTTT.